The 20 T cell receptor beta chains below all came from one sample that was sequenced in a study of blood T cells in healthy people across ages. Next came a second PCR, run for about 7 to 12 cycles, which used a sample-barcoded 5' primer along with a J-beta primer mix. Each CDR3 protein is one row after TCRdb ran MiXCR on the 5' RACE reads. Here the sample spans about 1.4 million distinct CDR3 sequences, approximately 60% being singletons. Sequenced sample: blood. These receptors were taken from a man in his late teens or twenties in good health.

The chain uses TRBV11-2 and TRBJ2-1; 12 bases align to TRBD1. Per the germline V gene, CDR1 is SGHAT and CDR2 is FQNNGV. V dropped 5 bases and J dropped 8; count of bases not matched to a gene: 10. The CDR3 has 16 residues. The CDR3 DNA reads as TGTGCCAGCAGCCCCTTGGGACAGGGGGCTGCCCATGAGCAGTTCTTC. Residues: CASSPLGQGAAHEQFF.

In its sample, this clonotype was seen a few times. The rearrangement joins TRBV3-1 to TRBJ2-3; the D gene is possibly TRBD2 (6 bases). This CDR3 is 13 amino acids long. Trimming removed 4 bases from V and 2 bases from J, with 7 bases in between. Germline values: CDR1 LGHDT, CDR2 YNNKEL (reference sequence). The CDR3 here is CASSRLDTDTQYF. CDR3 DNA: TGTGCCAGCAGCCGACTAGACACAGATACGCAGTATTTT.

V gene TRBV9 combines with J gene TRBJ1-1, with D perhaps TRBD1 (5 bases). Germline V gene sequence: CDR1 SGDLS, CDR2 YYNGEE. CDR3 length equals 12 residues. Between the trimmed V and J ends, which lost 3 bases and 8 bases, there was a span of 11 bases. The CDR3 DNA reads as TGTGCCAGCAGCGGAAGACAGACCGAAGCTTTCTTT. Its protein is CASSGRQTEAFF.

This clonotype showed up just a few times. CDR3 sequence: CASSQQGQGLTYEQYF. The CDR3 DNA reads TGCGCCAGCAGCCAACAGGGACAGGGCCTTACCTACGAGCAGTACTTC. The chain has TRBV4-1 and TRBJ2-7; TRBD1 agrees at 9 bases. CDR1 is MGHRA, CDR2 YSYEKL, per germline. The CDR3 consists of 16 residues. Losses at the gene ends were 2 bases for V and 2 bases for J; bases not matched to a gene: 7.

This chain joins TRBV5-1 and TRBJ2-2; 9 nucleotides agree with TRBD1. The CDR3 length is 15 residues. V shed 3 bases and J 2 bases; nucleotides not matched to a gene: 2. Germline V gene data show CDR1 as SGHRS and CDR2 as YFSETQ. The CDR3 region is CASSSDRGNTGELFF. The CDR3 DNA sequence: TGCGCCAGCAGCTCGGACAGGGGAAACACCGGGGAGCTGTTTTTT.

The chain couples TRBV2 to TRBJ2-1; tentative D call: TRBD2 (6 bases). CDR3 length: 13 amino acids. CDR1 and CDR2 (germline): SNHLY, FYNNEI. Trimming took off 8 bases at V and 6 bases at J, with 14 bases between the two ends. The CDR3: CASHRLASNEQFF. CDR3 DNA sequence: TGTGCCAGCCACCGGCTAGCGTCCAATGAGCAGTTCTTC.

The DNA for the CDR3 is TGTGCCAGCAGCCAAGGGTGGGAGGAAGGTAACTATGGCTACACCTTC. It translates to CASSQGWEEGNYGYTF. J is TRBJ1-2 and V is TRBV4-2; no definite D call. Trimming removed 1 base at V and 1 base at J, with 13 bases between. CDR1 and CDR2 from the germline V gene are LGHNA and YNFKEQ. The CDR3 is 16 residues long.

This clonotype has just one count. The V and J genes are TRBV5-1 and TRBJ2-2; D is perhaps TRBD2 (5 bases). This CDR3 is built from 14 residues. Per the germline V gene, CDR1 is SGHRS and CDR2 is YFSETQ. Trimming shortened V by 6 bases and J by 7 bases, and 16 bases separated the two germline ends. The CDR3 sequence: CASTEDFLVGELFF. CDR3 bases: TGCGCCAGCACTGAGGACTTCCTGGTCGGGGAGCTGTTTTTT.

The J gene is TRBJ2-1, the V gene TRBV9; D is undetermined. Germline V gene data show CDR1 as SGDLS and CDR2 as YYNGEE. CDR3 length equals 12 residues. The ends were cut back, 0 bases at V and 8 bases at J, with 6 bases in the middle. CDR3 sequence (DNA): TGTGCCAGCAGCGTAGAAGGGCATGAGCAGTTCTTC. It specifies CASSVEGHEQFF.

DNA of the CDR3: TGTGCCAGCAGTTACCTCAGCCTGTGGACAGGGACTTGGGGCTACACCTTC. Residues: CASSYLSLWTGTWGYTF. The V gene is TRBV6-5, the J gene TRBJ1-2; 8 nucleotides align to TRBD1. The CDR3 extends over 17 amino acids. V trimming: 2 bases; J trimming: 8 bases; junction bases outside the gene matches: 16. Germline V gives CDR1 MNHEY, CDR2 SVGAGI.

The CDR3 sequence: CASSLGHGYNEQFF. In DNA, the CDR3 is TGTGCCAGCAGTTTAGGCCATGGCTACAATGAGCAGTTCTTC. The J gene is TRBJ2-1, the V gene TRBV12-3 or TRBV12-4; D unclear. Deletions cut 1 base from V and 3 bases from J, with 7 bases between. CDR3 length equals 14 residues.

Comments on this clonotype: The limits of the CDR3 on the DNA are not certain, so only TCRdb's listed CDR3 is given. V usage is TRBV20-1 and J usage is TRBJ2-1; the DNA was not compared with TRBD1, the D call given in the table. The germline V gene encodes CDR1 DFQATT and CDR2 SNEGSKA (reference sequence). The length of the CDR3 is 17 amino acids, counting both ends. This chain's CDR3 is CSARLSGLASSYNEQFF.

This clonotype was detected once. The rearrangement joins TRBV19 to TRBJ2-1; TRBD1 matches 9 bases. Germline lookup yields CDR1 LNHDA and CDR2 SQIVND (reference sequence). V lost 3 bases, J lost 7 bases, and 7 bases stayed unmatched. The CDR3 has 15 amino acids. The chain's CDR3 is CASSMDRGLKNEQFF. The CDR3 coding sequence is TGTGCCAGTAGTATGGACAGGGGACTTAAAAATGAGCAGTTCTTC.

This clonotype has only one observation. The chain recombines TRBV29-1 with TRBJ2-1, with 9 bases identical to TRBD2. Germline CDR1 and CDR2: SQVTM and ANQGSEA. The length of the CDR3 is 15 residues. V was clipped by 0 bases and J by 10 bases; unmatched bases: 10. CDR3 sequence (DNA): TGCAGCGTTGAAGATAGGCTAGCGGGATGGGACGAGCAGTTCTTC. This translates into CSVEDRLAGWDEQFF.

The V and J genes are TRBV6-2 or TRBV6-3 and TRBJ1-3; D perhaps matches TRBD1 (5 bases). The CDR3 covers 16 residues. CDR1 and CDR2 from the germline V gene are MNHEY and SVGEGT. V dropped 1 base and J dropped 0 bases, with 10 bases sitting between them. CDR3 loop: CASSYYSGLSGNTIYF. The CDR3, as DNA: TGTGCCAGCAGTTACTACTCGGGGCTCTCTGGAAACACCATATATTTT.

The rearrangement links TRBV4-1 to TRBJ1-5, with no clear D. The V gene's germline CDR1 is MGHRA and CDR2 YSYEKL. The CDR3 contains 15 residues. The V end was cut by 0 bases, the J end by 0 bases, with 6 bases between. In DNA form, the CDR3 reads TGCGCCAGCAGCCAAGATGGGGTTAGCAATCAGCCCCAGCATTTT. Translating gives CASSQDGVSNQPQHF.

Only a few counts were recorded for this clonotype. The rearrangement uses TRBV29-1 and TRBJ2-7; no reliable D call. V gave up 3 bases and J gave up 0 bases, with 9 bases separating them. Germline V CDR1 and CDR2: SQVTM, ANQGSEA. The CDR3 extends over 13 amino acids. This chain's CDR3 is CSVDMSGSYEQYF. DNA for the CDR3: TGCAGCGTTGACATGTCCGGCTCCTACGAGCAGTACTTC.

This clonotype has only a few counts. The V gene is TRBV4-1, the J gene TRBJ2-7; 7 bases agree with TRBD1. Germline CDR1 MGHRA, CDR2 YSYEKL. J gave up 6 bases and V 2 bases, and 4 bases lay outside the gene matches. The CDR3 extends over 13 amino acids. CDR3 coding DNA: TGCGCCAGCAGCCAAACCACAGGGGCCGAGCAGTACTTC. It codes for CASSQTTGAEQYF.

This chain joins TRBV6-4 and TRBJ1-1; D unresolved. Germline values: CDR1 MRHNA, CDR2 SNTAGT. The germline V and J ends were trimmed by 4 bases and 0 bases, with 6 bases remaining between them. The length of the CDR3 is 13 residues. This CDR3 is CASSVRVNTEAFF. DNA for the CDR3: TGTGCCAGCAGTGTTAGGGTGAACACTGAAGCTTTCTTT.

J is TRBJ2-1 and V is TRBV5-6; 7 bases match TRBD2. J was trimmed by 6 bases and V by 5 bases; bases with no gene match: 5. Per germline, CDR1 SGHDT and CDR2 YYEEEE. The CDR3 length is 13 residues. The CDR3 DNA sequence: TGTGCCAGCAGGGGGGAGCGGGGCAATGAGCAGTTCTTC. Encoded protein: CASRGERGNEQFF.